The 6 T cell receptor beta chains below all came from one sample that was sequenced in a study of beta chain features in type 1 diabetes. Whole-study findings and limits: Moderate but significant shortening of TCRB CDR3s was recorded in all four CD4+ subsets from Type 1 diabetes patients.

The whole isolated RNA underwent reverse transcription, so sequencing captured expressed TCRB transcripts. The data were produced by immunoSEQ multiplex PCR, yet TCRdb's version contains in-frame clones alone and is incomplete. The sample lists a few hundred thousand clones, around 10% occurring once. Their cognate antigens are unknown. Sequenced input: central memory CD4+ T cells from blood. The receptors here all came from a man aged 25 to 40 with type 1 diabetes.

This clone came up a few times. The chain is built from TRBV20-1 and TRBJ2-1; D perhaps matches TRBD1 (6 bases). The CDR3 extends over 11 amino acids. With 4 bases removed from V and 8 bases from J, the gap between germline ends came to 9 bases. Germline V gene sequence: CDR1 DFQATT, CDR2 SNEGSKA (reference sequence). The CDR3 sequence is CSANRVYEQFF. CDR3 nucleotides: TGCAGTGCTAACAGGGTTTATGAGCAGTTCTTC.

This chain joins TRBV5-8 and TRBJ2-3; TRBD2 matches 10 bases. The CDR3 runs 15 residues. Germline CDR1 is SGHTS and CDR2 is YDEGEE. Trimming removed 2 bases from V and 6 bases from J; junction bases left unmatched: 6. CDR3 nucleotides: TGTGCCAGCAGCTTTTTAGCGGGAGGACGGGATACGCAGTATTTT. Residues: CASSFLAGGRDTQYF. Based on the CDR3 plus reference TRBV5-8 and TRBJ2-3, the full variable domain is EAGVTQSPTHLIKTRGQQATLRCSPISGHTSVYWYQQALGLGLQFLLWYDEGEERNRGNFPPRFSGRQFPNYSSELNVNALELEDSALYLCASSFLAGGRDTQYFGPGTRLTVL.

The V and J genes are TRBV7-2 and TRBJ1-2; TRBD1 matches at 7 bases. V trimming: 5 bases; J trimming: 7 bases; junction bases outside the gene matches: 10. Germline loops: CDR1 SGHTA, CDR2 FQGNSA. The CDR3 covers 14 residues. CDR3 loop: CASSPTGLEFGYTF. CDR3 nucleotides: TGTGCCAGCAGCCCGACAGGGTTGGAATTTGGCTACACCTTC.

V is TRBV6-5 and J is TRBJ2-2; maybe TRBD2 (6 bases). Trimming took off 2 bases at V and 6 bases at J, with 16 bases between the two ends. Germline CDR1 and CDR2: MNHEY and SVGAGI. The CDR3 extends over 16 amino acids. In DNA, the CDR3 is TGTGCCAGCAGTTACACCCGACTAGGACGGGCCGGGGAGCTGTTTTTT. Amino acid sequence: CASSYTRLGRAGELFF.

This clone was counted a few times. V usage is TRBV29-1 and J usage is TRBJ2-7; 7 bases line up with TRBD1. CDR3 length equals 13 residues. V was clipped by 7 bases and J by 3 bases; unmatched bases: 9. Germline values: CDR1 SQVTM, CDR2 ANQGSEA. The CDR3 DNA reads TGCAGCGCCCAAGGGGACAGAGACTACGAGCAGTACTTC. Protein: CSAQGDRDYEQYF.

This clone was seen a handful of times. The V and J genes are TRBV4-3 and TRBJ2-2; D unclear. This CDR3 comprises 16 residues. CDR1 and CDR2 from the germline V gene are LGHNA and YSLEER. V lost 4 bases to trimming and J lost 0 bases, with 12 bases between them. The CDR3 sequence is CASSPLDHTNTGELFF. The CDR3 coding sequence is TGCGCCAGCAGCCCCTTGGACCATACGAACACCGGGGAGCTGTTTTTT.